This is a list of T cell receptor beta chains from one sample in a study of blood T cell repertoires in COVID-19. Clones were read by immunoSEQ multiplex PCR, and TCRdb kept only the in-frame ones, dropping some. Of around 140,000 clones in the sample, around 89% were seen once. Material for sequencing was peripheral blood. These receptors originate from a man aged 55 to 70 with active or convalescent COVID-19. The CDR3 runs from the conserved cysteine through the conserved F or W. D genes are given only for firm matches. Size is stated for part of the rows, as once, few or many counts, or as a class when the clone is expanded.

TRBJ2-1 NA TRBV24-1 TRBD2 CATSEAGGPSDEQFF TGTGCCACCAGTGAGGCGGGAGGGCCCTCAGATGAGCAGTTCTTC
TRBJ1-1 NA TRBV2 TRBD1 CASSRDSLNTEAFF TGTGCCAGCTCCCGGGACAGTTTGAACACTGAAGCTTTCTTT
TRBJ1-4 few TRBV7-2 NA CASSLTPGELFF TGTGCCAGCAGCTTGACCCCGGGGGAACTGTTTTTT
TRBJ2-3 NA TRBV28 NA CASSLWDGTARTDTQYF TGTGCCAGCAGTCTCTGGGACGGGACTGCCAGGACAGATACGCAGTATTTT
TRBJ2-5 NA TRBV9 NA CASSAGGRQETQYF TGTGCCAGCAGCGCAGGGGGGAGGCAAGAGACCCAGTACTTC
TRBJ1-3 NA TRBV7-2 NA CASSPTTVGGNTIYF TGTGCCAGCAGCCCTACGACAGTAGGTGGAAACACCATATATTTT
TRBJ2-1 NA TRBV7-2 TRBD2 CASSFPERGATNEQFF TGTGCCAGCAGCTTTCCTGAGCGGGGGGCCACCAATGAGCAGTTCTTC
TRBJ1-5 NA TRBV28 NA CASRGQGFGNQPQHF TGTGCCAGCAGAGGTCAGGGTTTCGGCAATCAGCCCCAGCATTTT
TRBJ2-3 NA TRBV23-1 TRBD2 CASSQWVIEAGGPPSTDTQYF TGCGCCAGCAGTCAATGGGTTATCGAAGCGGGGGGACCACCTAGCACAGATACGCAGTATTTT
TRBJ1-1 NA TRBV28 TRBD1 CASSPRPGTGPTEAFF TGTGCCAGCAGTCCTCGTCCCGGGACAGGGCCGACTGAAGCTTTCTTT
TRBJ2-7 NA TRBV9 NA CASSLRDNSYEQYF TGTGCCAGCAGTCTCCGGGACAACTCCTACGAGCAGTACTTC
TRBJ2-7 NA TRBV6-5 NA CASSRTIPIYEQYF TGTGCCAGCAGTCGGACTATCCCCATATACGAGCAGTACTTC
TRBJ1-5 NA TRBV4-2 NA CASSQDVRYSNQPQHF TGTGCCAGCAGCCAAGATGTTCGGTATAGCAATCAGCCCCAGCATTTT
TRBJ1-1 once TRBV19 NA CASSKTGLNTEAFF TGTGCCAGTAGCAAAACAGGGTTGAACACTGAAGCTTTCTTT
TRBJ1-2 NA TRBV19 NA CASTRLESSNYGYTF TGTGCCAGTACGCGATTGGAGAGTTCTAACTATGGCTACACCTTC
TRBJ2-1 NA TRBV5-6 TRBD2 CASSFGPSGITNEQFF TGTGCCAGCAGTTTTGGCCCTAGCGGTATAACGAATGAGCAGTTCTTC
TRBJ2-2 few TRBV6-2/TRBV6-3 NA CASSYRGTGELFF TGTGCCAGCAGTTACAGGGGCACCGGGGAGCTGTTTTTT
TRBJ2-7 NA TRBV7-9 NA CASSVGSAGRYEQYF TGTGCCAGCAGCGTAGGCAGTGCAGGGCGGTACGAGCAGTACTTC
TRBJ2-3 NA TRBV7-2 TRBD1 CASRPPGTGTDTQYF TGTGCCAGCAGGCCCCCCGGGACAGGCACAGATACGCAGTATTTT
TRBJ2-6 NA TRBV5-6 TRBD1 CASSDLQGVGMANVLTF TGTGCCAGCAGCGACTTGCAGGGGGTGGGAATGGCCAACGTCCTGACTTTC
TRBJ2-3 NA TRBV6-1 NA CASSEAGVPRTDTQYF TGTGCCAGCAGTGAAGCTGGAGTTCCGCGCACAGATACGCAGTATTTT
TRBJ2-1 NA TRBV14 TRBD2 CASSQDLAGNDNEQFF TGTGCCAGCAGCCAAGATCTAGCGGGAAATGACAATGAGCAGTTCTTC
TRBJ1-2 NA TRBV19 TRBD1 CASSIKGTAYGYTF TGTGCCAGTAGTATTAAAGGGACAGCCTATGGCTACACCTTC
TRBJ1-4 NA TRBV24-1 NA CATSGSANEKLFF TGTGCCACCAGTGGGAGCGCTAATGAAAAACTGTTTTTT
TRBJ1-3 few TRBV27 NA CASRAAGVSRNTIYF TGTGCCAGCAGGGCGGCGGGGGTGAGCAGGAACACCATATATTTT
TRBJ1-5 NA TRBV9 TRBD1 CASSVSGTGDQPQHF TGTGCCAGCAGCGTCTCCGGGACAGGGGATCAGCCCCAGCATTTT